The clone carrying this T cell receptor beta chain was detected a few times. These data come from a study of T-cell memory formation after mild COVID-19. After 5'RACE with constant-segment primers, TCR alpha and TCR beta cDNA libraries carrying sample barcodes and UMIs were obtained. TCRdb independently ran MiXCR on the 5' RACE reads; one entry per CDR3 protein. The repertoire holds 65,000 to 95,000 distinct CDR3 sequences, with around 13% as singletons. The CDR3 spans 15 residues. Germline V gives CDR1 MRHNA, CDR2 SNTAGT. Trimming cost V 5 bases and J 5 bases; bases outside gene matches: 6. The TCR was taken from a man aged 18 to 35 who had mild COVID-19 (a few samples of this study predate the infection). Cell type and time point are not known. This chain joins TRBV6-4 and TRBJ1-6; TRBD1 agrees at 7 bases. The sample was PBMCs or a T cell subset sorted from them (not recorded which). CDR3 DNA: TGTGCCAGCAGTCTACGTGACAGGGATAATTCACCCCTCCACTTT. The encoded protein is CASSLRDRDNSPLHF.